Listed here are 6 T cell receptor beta chains from one sample, sequenced in a study of T cells in Graves' hyperthyroidism and ophthalmopathy. From RNA transcripts, TCR beta CDR3 regions were amplified. In the first-round RT-PCR of the TCR CDR3, the HTBI primer set was used. TCRdb itself ran the multiplex PCR reads through MiXCR, one entry per CDR3 protein. The sample holds hundreds of thousands of distinct CDR3 sequences, 25% seen once. Sequenced sample: blood. The receptors originated from a man aged 50 to 60 with Graves' hyperthyroidism.

This chain connects TRBV19 to TRBJ1-5; D uncertain. CDR1 and CDR2 (germline): LNHDA, SQIVND (reference sequence). The CDR3 covers 12 residues. The V end was cut by 7 bases, the J end by 2 bases, with 6 bases between. The CDR3 DNA reads as TGTGCCAGTACCTTGGGCAATCAGCCCCAGCATTTT. Residues: CASTLGNQPQHF.

The gene calls are TRBV24-1 and TRBJ2-7; D might be TRBD2 (6 bases). CDR1 and CDR2 from the germline V gene are KGHDR and SFDVKD. This CDR3 contains 14 residues. Trimming stripped 4 bases from V and 3 bases from J, with 12 bases between. The DNA of the CDR3 is TGTGCCACCAGTGAAGCCGGGAGCAACTACGAGCAGTACTTC. It is translated as CATSEAGSNYEQYF.

The chain employs TRBV20-1 and TRBJ1-1, with TRBD1 as a possible D gene (5 bases). This CDR3 region has 16 residues. Trimming shortened V by 0 bases and J by 5 bases, and 19 bases separated the two germline ends. Germline V gene data show CDR1 as DFQATT and CDR2 as SNEGSKA (reference sequence). CDR3 DNA sequence: TGCAGTGCTAGAGATCGGGGTCGGGGATGGGGGACTGAAGCTTTCTTT. The encoded protein is CSARDRGRGWGTEAFF.

This clonotype was observed a few times. The chain recombines TRBV12-3 or TRBV12-4 with TRBJ1-6; D possibly corresponds to TRBD1 (6 bases). The V end was cut by 4 bases, the J end by 9 bases, with 16 bases between. The CDR3 spans 15 residues. The CDR3 coding sequence is TGTGCCAGCAGTTCCTACAGGGTCCCCGGTTCACCCCTCCACTTT. This translates into CASSSYRVPGSPLHF.

This clonotype was seen only a few times. V gene TRBV7-6 combines with J gene TRBJ1-6; maybe TRBD1 (5 bases). Per the germline V gene, CDR1 is SGHVS and CDR2 is FNYEAQ. The CDR3 covers 14 residues. The V end was cut by 1 base, the J end by 9 bases, with 10 bases between. This CDR3 is CASSLDEGISPLHF. The CDR3 DNA is TGTGCCAGCAGCTTAGATGAGGGGATTTCACCCCTCCACTTT.

This clonotype was detected only a few times. The chain carries TRBV27 and TRBJ2-7; possibly TRBD2 for D (6 bases). This CDR3 is 15 amino acids long. The V gene's germline CDR1 is MNHEY and CDR2 SMNVEV (reference sequence). V lost 5 bases and J lost 4, with 18 bases in between. The CDR3 region is CASSLTALGGYEQYF. The DNA of the CDR3 is TGTGCCAGCAGTCTGACGGCTCTAGGAGGGTACGAGCAGTACTTC.